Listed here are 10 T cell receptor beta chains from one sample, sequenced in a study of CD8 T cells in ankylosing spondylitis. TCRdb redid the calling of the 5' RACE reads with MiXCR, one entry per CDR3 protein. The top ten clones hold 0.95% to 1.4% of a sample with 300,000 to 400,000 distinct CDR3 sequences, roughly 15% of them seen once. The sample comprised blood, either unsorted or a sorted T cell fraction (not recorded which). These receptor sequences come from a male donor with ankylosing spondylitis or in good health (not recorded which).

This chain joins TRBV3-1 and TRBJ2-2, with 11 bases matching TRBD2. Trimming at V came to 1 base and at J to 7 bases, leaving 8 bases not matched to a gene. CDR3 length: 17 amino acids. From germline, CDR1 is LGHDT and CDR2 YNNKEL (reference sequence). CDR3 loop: CASSQVGTSGSIGELFF. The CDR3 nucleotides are TGTGCCAGCAGCCAAGTCGGTACTAGCGGGAGCATCGGGGAGCTGTTTTTT.

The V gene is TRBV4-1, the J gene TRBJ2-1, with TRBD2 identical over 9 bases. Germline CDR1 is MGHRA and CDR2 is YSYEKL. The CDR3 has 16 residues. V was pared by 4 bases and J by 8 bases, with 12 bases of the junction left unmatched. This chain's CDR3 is CASSRRPGGRADEQFF. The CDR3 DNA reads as TGCGCCAGCAGCCGGAGGCCGGGCGGGAGGGCCGATGAGCAGTTCTTC.

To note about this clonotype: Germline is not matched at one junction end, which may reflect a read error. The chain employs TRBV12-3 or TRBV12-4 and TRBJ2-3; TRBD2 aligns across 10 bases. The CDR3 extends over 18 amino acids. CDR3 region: CTSRPLTSGVTSTDTQYF. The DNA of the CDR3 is TGTACCAGCAGGCCGCTTACTAGCGGGGTTACTAGCACAGATACGCAGTATTTT.

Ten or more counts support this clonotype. The CDR3 nucleotides are TGTGCCAGCTCCTCCACTGGCACAGGGGCCTACAATGAGCAGTTCTTC. This encodes CASSSTGTGAYNEQFF. The gene calls are TRBV12-3 or TRBV12-4 and TRBJ2-1; 7 bases align to TRBD1. The CDR3 consists of 16 residues. The V gene end was trimmed by 8 bases and the J gene end by 2 bases; junction bases not matched to a gene: 12.

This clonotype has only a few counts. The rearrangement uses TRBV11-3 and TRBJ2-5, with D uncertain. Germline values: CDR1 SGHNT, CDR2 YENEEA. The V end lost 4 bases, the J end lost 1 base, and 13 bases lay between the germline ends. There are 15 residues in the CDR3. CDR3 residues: CASSSRSEAQETQYF. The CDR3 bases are TGTGCCAGCAGCTCCCGATCCGAGGCCCAAGAGACCCAGTACTTC. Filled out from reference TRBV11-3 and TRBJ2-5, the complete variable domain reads EAGVVQSPRYKIIEKKQPVAFWCNPISGHNTLYWYLQNLGQGPELLIRYENEEAVDDSQLPKDRFSAERLKGVDSTLKIQPAELGDSAVYLCASSSRSEAQETQYFGPGTRLLVL.

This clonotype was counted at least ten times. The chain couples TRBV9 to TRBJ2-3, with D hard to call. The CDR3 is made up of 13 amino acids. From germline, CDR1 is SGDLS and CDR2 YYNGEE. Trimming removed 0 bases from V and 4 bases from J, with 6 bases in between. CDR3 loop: CASSVGSADTQYF. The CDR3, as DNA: TGTGCCAGCAGCGTAGGGAGCGCAGATACGCAGTATTTT.

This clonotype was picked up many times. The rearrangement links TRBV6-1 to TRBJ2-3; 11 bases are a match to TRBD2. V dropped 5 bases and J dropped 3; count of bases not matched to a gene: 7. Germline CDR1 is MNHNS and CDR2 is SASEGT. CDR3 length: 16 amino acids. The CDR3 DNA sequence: TGTGCCAGCAGTCCACTAGCGGGAGTAGTGACAGATACGCAGTATTTT. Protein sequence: CASSPLAGVVTDTQYF.

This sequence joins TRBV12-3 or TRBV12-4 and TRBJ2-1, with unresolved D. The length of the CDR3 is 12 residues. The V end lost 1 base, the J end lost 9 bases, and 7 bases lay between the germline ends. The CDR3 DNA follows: TGTGCCAGCAGTTTAGAAGTGGTTGAGCAGTTCTTC. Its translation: CASSLEVVEQFF.

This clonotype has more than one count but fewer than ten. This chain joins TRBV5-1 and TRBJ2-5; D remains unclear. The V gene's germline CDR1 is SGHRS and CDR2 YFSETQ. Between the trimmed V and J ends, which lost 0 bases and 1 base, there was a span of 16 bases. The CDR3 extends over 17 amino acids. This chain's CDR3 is CASSLGLDKSSQETQYF. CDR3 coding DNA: TGCGCCAGCAGCTTGGGGCTAGATAAGTCATCCCAAGAGACCCAGTACTTC.

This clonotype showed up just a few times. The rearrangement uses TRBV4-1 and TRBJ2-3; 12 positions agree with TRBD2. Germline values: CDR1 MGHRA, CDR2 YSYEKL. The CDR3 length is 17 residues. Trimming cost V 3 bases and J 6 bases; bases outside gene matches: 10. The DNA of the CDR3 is TGCGCCAGCAGCCAGACCCCTAGCGGGAGGGCCGGGGATACGCAGTATTTT. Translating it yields CASSQTPSGRAGDTQYF.